What follows are 2 T cell receptor beta chains derived from one specimen sequenced in a study of blood T cell repertoires in COVID-19 (dated by TCRdb to 2019 to 2021). Library generation was performed with the immunoSEQ multiplex PCR assay. TCRdb carries this immuneACCESS record with in-frame sequences only. Its versions omit some clonotypes, under half of them owing to an unresolved V gene in the studies checked, with the rest unexplained. The sample table records around 50,000 clones; approximately 82% of these occur just once. Less than 5.5% of the sample is taken by the ten largest. The specimen was peripheral blood. The source is a human donor in a cohort sampled during active COVID-19.

This rearrangement joins TRBV30 to TRBJ1-6; 8 bases line up with TRBD1. This CDR3 is 13 amino acids long. Germline CDR1 is GTSNPN and CDR2 is SVGIG (reference sequence). The junction had 5 bases not matched to a gene; V was cut back by 8 bases and J by 5 bases. The CDR3: CAHTGGNNSPLHF. CDR3 nucleotides: TGTGCCCATACAGGGGGAAATAATTCACCCCTCCACTTT.

CDR3 sequence reads: CASSPGTGPSETQYF. CDR3 sequence (DNA): TGTGCCAGCTCACCAGGGACAGGGCCGTCGGAGACCCAGTACTTC. The chain links TRBV18 to TRBJ2-5; 9 bases agree with TRBD1. Germline V gene lookup returns CDR1 KGHSH and CDR2 LQKENI. Germline trimming cut 2 bases from V and 5 bases from J; bases unmatched to any gene: 6. The CDR3 is 15 residues long.